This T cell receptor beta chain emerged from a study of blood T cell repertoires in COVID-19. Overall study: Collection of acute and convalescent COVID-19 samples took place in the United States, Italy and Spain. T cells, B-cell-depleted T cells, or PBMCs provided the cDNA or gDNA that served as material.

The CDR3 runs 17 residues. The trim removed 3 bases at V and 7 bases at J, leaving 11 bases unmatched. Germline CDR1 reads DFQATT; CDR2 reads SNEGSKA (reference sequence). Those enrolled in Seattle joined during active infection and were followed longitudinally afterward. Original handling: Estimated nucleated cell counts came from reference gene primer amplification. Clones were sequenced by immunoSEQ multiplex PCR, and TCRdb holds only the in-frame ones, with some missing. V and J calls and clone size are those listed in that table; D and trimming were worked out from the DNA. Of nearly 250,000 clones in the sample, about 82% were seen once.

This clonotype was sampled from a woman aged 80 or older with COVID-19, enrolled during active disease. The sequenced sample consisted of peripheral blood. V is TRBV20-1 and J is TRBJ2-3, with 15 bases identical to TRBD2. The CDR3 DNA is TGCAGTGCTAGTCGGACTAGCGGGGGGGCCCGGTGGAATACGCAGTATTTT. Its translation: CSASRTSGGARWNTQYF.